This T cell receptor beta chain was identified during a study of T-cell memory formation after mild COVID-19. About the study: TCR clusters were mostly confined to one donor each.

One entry per CDR3 protein results from TCRdb running MiXCR on the 5' RACE reads. The sample includes 350,000 to 450,000 distinct CDR3 sequences, 20% seen only once; the top ten take 8.4%. This clonotype appeared a few times. The sequenced material came from PBMCs or a T cell subset sorted from them (not recorded which). This receptor was identified in an adult woman who had mild COVID-19 (a few samples of this study predate the infection). Cell type and time point are not known.

CDR3 protein: CASSVADFSYNEQFF. CDR3 in DNA: TGTGCCAGCAGCGTAGCGGACTTCTCCTACAATGAGCAGTTCTTC. The chain employs TRBV9 and TRBJ2-1, with a weak D call TRBD2 (5 bases). Germline V gene lookup returns CDR1 SGDLS and CDR2 YYNGEE. The CDR3 runs 15 residues. V was cut by 0 bases and J by 0 bases, with 7 bases left in between.